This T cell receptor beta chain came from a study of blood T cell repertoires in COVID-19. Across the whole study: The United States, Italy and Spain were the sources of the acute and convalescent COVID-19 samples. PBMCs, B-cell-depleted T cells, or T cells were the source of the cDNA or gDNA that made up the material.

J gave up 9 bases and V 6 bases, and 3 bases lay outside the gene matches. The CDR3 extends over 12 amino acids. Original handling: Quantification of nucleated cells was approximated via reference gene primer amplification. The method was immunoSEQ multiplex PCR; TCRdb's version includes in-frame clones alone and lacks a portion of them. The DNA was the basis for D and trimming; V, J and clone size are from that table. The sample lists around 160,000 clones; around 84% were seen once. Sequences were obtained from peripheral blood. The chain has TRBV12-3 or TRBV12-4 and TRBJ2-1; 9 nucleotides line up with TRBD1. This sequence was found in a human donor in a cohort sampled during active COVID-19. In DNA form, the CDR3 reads TGTGCCAGCAGCGGGGACAGGGTTGAGCAGTTCTTC. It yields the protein CASSGDRVEQFF.